This T cell receptor beta chain was identified during a study of blood T cells in healthy people across ages. Study-wide context: In model experiments, template switching was able to capture about one barcoded beta molecule for every two T cells that were present.

General study results and limits: Long-lived donors exceeded aged donors in naive CD4+ cells and diversity. When one million T cells were used, diversity estimates were thought to be underestimates. TCR beta diversity was tightly associated with the proportion of naive T cells.

As to this clonotype: What it binds is not known.

The CDR3 runs to 14 residues. V shed 1 base and J shed 3 bases, with 7 bases lying between them. The germline CDR1 and CDR2 sequences are LGHDT and YNNKEL (reference sequence). Through a sample-barcoded 5' primer and a J-beta primer mix, a second PCR was run for 7 to 11 cycles. TCRdb re-derived calls from the 5' RACE reads in MiXCR, one entry per CDR3 protein. Of approximately 820,000 distinct CDR3 sequences listed, 40% to 50% were seen once; the top ten hold around 18%. This receptor was taken from a man aged 60 to 75 in good health. The chain joins TRBV3-1 to TRBJ2-1; D is unresolved. The specimen sequenced was blood. CDR3 sequence reads: CASSQAPIYNEQFF. The CDR3 coding sequence is TGTGCCAGCAGCCAAGCGCCGATCTACAATGAGCAGTTCTTC.